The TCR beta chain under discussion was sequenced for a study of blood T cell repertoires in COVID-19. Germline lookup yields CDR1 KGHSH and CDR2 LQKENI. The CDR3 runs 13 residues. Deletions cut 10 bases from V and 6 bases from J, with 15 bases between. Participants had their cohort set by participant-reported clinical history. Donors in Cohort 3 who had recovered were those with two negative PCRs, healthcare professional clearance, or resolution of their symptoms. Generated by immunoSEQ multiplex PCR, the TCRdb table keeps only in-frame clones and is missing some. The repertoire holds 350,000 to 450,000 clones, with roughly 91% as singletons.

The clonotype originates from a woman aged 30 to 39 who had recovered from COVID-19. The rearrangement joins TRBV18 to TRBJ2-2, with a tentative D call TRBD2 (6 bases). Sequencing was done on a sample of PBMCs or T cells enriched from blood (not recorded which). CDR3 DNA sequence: TGTGCCACCCAGGAGGGAAGGGCCGGGGAGCTGTTTTTT. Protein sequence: CATQEGRAGELFF.